These 10 T cell receptor beta chains came from one sample sequenced in a study of breast tumors, draining lymph nodes, adjacent tissues. TCRdb itself ran the multiplex PCR reads through MiXCR, one entry per CDR3 protein. The sample has over 150,000 distinct CDR3 sequences; roughly 31% are singletons. The lymph nodes were axillary draining lymph nodes from breast cancer patients. The sequenced sample was axillary lymph node tissue. These receptor sequences come from a female donor with breast cancer. Some clones in this sample may be carry-over from other donors' samples.

On this clonotype itself: A much larger clone sits a single nucleotide away, making a read error possible. The chain carries TRBV28 and TRBJ2-3; 7 nucleotides match TRBD2. Germline lookup yields CDR1 MDHEN and CDR2 SYDVKM. This CDR3 has 12 residues. The CDR3 loop is CAGSFAGEPQYF. In DNA form, the CDR3 reads TGTGCCGGCAGTTTTGCGGGAGAACCGCAGTATTTT.

The rearrangement uses TRBV6-6 and TRBJ1-5, with 9 bases identical to TRBD1. V lost 7 bases, J lost 4 bases, and 8 bases stayed unmatched. This CDR3 has 15 amino acids. Germline V gene sequence: CDR1 MNHNY, CDR2 SVGAGI (reference sequence). CDR3 protein: CASTRDRVENQPQHF. In DNA form, the CDR3 reads TGTGCCAGCACCCGGGACAGGGTGGAAAATCAGCCCCAGCATTTT.

In nucleotides, the CDR3 is TGTGCCAGCAGCCCCCACACTCGGGGTAACACTGAGACTTTCTTT. Its translation is CASSPHTRGNTETFF. V is TRBV9 and J is TRBJ1-1, with no clear D. The germline V gene has CDR1 SGDLS and CDR2 YYNGEE. V lost 4 bases and J lost 12, with 25 bases in between. The CDR3 length is 15 residues.

This clonotype was seen once. The chain employs TRBV9 and TRBJ1-2, with 7 nucleotides matching TRBD1. The CDR3 is 14 residues long. V lost 2 bases to trimming and J lost 7 bases; unmatched junction nucleotides: 8. From germline, CDR1 is SGDLS and CDR2 YYNGEE. CDR3 sequence (DNA): TGTGCCAGCAGCGTCGGTCGACAGGGACCTGGCTACACCTTC. It is translated as CASSVGRQGPGYTF.

Notes on this clonotype: A much more abundant neighbour one base away suggests this may be a read error. V is TRBV7-8 and J is TRBJ2-1, with 8 nucleotides matching TRBD2. This CDR3 has 15 amino acids. Germline V gene lookup returns CDR1 SGHVS and CDR2 FQNEAQ. The CDR3 coding sequence is TGTGCCAGCGGCTTAGGAGGACTAGCCGACAATGAGCAGTTCTTC. Residues: CASGLGGLADNEQFF.

This clonotype has ten or more counts. The rearrangement links TRBV7-9 to TRBJ2-7; 11 bases map to TRBD1. CDR3 length: 15 amino acids. Losses at the gene ends were 5 bases for V and 6 bases for J; bases not matched to a gene: 9. Germline loops: CDR1 SEHNR, CDR2 FQNEAQ (reference sequence). The CDR3, as DNA: TGTGCCAGCAGCAACGAAGGGACAGGGGGATCCGAGCAGTACTTC. Protein sequence: CASSNEGTGGSEQYF.

This clonotype was seen repeatedly, ten times or more. The gene calls are TRBV7-9 and TRBJ2-7; 7 bases line up with TRBD1. J gave up 5 bases and V 5 bases, and 6 bases lay outside the gene matches. The germline V gene encodes CDR1 SEHNR and CDR2 FQNEAQ (reference sequence). CDR3 length: 13 amino acids. CDR3 sequence reads: CASSPIGQDEQYF. The DNA for the CDR3 is TGTGCCAGCAGCCCTATTGGACAGGACGAGCAGTACTTC.

In its sample, this clonotype was seen many times. The chain links TRBV7-9 to TRBJ2-3; TRBD2 agrees at 10 bases. J was trimmed by 3 bases and V by 5 bases; bases with no gene match: 14. This CDR3 contains 18 residues. CDR1 SEHNR and CDR2 FQNEAQ come from the germline V gene (reference sequence). The CDR3: CASSLWGSGRSGTDTQYF. Here the CDR3 DNA reads TGTGCCAGCAGCCTCTGGGGTAGCGGGAGGAGTGGGACAGATACGCAGTATTTT.

CDR3 protein: CASSQGDLAKNIQYF. The CDR3 nucleotides read TGTGCCAGCAGCCAAGGAGATCTAGCCAAAAACATTCAGTACTTC. The V call is TRBV14, the J call TRBJ2-4; D is unclear. The germline CDR1 and CDR2 sequences are SGHDN and FVKESK. The V end lost 1 base, the J end lost 0 bases, and 7 bases lay between the germline ends. The CDR3 contains 15 residues.

This clonotype was detected ten times or more. The J gene is TRBJ2-3, the V gene TRBV19, with D possibly TRBD2 on 7 matching bases. V lost 5 bases, J lost 5 bases, and 20 bases lay in between. The germline gives CDR1 LNHDA, CDR2 SQIVND (reference sequence). This CDR3 has 16 residues. CDR3 in amino acids: CASSPGGTLSGDTQYF. The CDR3 region has the DNA TGTGCCAGTAGTCCCGGGGGGACACTAAGCGGAGATACGCAGTATTTT.